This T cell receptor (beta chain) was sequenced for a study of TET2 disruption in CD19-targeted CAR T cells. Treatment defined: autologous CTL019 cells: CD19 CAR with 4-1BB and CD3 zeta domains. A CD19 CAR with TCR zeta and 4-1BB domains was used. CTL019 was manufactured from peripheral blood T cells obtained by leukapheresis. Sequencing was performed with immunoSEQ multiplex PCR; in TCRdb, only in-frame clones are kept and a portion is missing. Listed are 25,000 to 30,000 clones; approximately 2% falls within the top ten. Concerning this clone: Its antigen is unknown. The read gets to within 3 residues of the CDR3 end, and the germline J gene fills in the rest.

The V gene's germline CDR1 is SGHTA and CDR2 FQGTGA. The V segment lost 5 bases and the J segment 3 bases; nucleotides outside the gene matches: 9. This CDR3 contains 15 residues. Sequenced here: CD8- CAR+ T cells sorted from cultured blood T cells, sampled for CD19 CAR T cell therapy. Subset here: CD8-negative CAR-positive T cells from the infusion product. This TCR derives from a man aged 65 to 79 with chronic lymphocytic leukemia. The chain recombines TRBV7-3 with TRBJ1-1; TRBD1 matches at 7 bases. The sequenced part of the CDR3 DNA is TGTGCCAGCAGCCCTCTGGTAGGGGGCTACACTGAA. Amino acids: CASSPLVGGYTE. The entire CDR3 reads CASSPLVGGYTEAFF.